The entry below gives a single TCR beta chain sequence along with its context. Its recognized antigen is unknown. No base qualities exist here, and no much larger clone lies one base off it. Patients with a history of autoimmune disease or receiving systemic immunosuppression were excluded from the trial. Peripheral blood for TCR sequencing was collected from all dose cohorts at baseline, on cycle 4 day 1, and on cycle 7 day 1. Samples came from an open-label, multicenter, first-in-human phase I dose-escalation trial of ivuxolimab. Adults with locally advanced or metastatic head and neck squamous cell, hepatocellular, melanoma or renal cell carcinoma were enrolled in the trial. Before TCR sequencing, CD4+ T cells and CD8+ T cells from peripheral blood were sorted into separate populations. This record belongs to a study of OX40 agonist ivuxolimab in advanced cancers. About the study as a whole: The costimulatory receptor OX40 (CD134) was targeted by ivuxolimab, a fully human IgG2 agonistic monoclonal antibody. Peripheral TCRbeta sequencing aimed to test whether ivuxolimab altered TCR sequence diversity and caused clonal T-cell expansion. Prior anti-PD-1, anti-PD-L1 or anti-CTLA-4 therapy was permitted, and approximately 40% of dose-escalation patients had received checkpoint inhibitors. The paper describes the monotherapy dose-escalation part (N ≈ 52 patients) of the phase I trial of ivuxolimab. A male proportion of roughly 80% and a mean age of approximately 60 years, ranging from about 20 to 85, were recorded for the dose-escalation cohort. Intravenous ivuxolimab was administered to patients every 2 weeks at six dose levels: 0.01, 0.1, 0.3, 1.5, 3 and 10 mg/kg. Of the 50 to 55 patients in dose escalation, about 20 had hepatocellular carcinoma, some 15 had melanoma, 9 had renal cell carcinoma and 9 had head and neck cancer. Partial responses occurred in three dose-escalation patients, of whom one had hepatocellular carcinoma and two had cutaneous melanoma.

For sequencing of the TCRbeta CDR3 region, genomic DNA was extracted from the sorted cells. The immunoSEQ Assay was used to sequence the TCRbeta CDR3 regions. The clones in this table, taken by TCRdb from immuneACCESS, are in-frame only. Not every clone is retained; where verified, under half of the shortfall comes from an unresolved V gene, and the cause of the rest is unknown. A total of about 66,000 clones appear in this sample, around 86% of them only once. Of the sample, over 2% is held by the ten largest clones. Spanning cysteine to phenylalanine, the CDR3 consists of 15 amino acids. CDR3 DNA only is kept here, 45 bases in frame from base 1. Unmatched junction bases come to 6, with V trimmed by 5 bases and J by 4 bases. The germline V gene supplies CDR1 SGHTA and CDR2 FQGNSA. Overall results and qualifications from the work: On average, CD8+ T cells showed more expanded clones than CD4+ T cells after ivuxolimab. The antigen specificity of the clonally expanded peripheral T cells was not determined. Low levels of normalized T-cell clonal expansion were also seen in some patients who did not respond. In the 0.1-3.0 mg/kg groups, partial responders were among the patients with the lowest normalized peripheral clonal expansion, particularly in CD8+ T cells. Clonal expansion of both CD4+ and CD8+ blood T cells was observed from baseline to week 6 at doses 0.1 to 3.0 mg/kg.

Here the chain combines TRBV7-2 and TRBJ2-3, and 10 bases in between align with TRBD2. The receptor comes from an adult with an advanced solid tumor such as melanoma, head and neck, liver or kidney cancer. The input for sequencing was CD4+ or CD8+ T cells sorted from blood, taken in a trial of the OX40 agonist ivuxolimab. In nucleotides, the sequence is TGTGCCAGCAGCCAGACTAGCGGGTCCGCAGATACGCAGTATTTT. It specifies CASSQTSGSADTQYF.